A single sample is the source of the 32 T cell receptor beta chains below, sequenced in a study of blood T cells in healthy people across ages. Alongside a J-beta primer mix, a sample-barcoded 5' primer served in a second PCR lasting about 7 to 12 cycles. TCRdb reanalysed the 5' RACE reads using MiXCR and keeps one entry per CDR3 protein. This repertoire shows fewer than 800,000 distinct CDR3 sequences, just under 25% found once; its top ten account for 9.4%. This same sample was also part of a study on T cells of mothers and their children.

Sequenced input: blood. Receptor source: a boy between 10 and 17 years old in good health.

The chain links TRBV4-1 to TRBJ2-1; a weak D match, TRBD1 (5 bases). This CDR3 spans 13 amino acids. V was pared by 1 base and J by 8 bases, with 9 bases between. CDR1 and CDR2 (germline): MGHRA, YSYEKL. The CDR3 sequence is CASSQAGFHEQFF. The CDR3 DNA is TGCGCCAGCAGCCAAGCAGGGTTCCATGAGCAGTTCTTC.

This clonotype was seen a handful of times. This CDR3 is CASSAGLAGDTDTQYF. CDR3 sequence (DNA): TGTGCCAGCAGCGCAGGACTAGCGGGAGACACAGATACGCAGTATTTT. The chain couples TRBV11-2 to TRBJ2-3, with 13 bases that match TRBD2. The junction had 4 bases not matched to a gene; V was cut back by 5 bases and J by 2 bases. The CDR3 totals 16 residues. Looked up from germline, CDR1 is SGHAT and CDR2 is FQNNGV.

This sequence joins TRBV27 and TRBJ2-1; D not resolved. Germline CDR1 MNHEY, CDR2 SMNVEV (reference sequence). Trimming removed 8 bases from V and 5 bases from J, with 7 bases in between. This CDR3 comprises 11 residues. CDR3 nucleotides: TGTGCCAGCGGGATCGACAATGAGCAGTTCTTC. Amino acids: CASGIDNEQFF.

The chain has TRBV5-5 and TRBJ1-4; a weak D match, TRBD1 (6 bases). Germline loops: CDR1 SGHKS, CDR2 YYEKEE (reference sequence). The CDR3 is made up of 13 amino acids. Trimming cost V 3 bases and J 10 bases, with 13 bases left between them. The CDR3: CASSSGQSGKLFF. The CDR3 bases are TGTGCCAGCAGCTCCGGACAGTCGGGAAAACTGTTTTTT.

The chain has TRBV20-1 and TRBJ1-5; D gene ambiguous. Germline V gene lookup returns CDR1 DFQATT and CDR2 SNEGSKA (reference sequence). Trimming left V 6 bases short and J 5 bases short, with 11 bases between. The CDR3 has 12 residues. DNA of the CDR3: TGCAGTGCGAGGACCGCGGATCAGCCCCAGCATTTT. Protein sequence: CSARTADQPQHF.

The chain links TRBV20-1 to TRBJ2-4, with 8 bases identical to TRBD1. CDR1 and CDR2 (germline): DFQATT, SNEGSKA (reference sequence). This CDR3 is 14 amino acids long. The junction had 10 bases not matched to a gene; V was cut back by 6 bases and J by 6 bases. The CDR3 nucleotides read TGCAGTGCCCGAATTACCACAGGGGGAAACATTCAGTACTTC. It translates to CSARITTGGNIQYF.

The rearrangement links TRBV20-1 to TRBJ1-2, with 8 positions matching TRBD1. The V gene's germline CDR1 is DFQATT and CDR2 SNEGSKA (reference sequence). The CDR3 is 21 residues long. V was pared by 4 bases and J by 4 bases, with 29 bases of the junction left unmatched. DNA for the CDR3: TGCAGTGCTAATCCTAAAGAGACAGGGGTTGCCCTCTCCGCCTCGTTCTATGGCTACACCTTC. Its translation is CSANPKETGVALSASFYGYTF.

This chain uses TRBV28 with TRBJ2-5; 7 bases are shared with TRBD1. The CDR3 sequence is 14 residues long. CDR1 and CDR2 (germline): MDHEN, SYDVKM. The V gene end was trimmed by 7 bases and the J gene end by 1 base; junction bases not matched to a gene: 6. The CDR3 is CASTSYRGQETQYF. The CDR3 coding sequence is TGTGCCAGCACTTCATACAGGGGCCAAGAGACCCAGTACTTC.

The sample holds many counts of this clonotype. The chain couples TRBV5-1 to TRBJ2-5, with a tentative D call TRBD2 (6 bases). V dropped 3 bases and J dropped 7 bases, with 19 bases sitting between them. The CDR3 runs 15 residues. Per the germline V gene, CDR1 is SGHRS and CDR2 is YFSETQ. As DNA, the CDR3 is TGCGCCAGCAGCTCCGATACGGAGGGGCTTGGGACCCAGTACTTC. Residues: CASSSDTEGLGTQYF. The whole variable domain, filled in from reference TRBV5-1 and TRBJ2-5, reads KAGVTQTPRYLIKTRGQQVTLSCSPISGHRSVSWYQQTPGQGLQFLFEYFSETQRNKGNFPGRFSGRQFSNSRSEMNVSTLELGDSALYLCASSSDTEGLGTQYFGPGTRLLVL.

This chain joins TRBV7-2 and TRBJ1-2, with 11 positions matching TRBD1. CDR3 length: 18 residues. Per germline, CDR1 SGHTA and CDR2 FQGNSA. Germline trimming cut 5 bases from V and 6 bases from J; bases unmatched to any gene: 17. The CDR3 loop reads CASSPRPTPGQGEDGYTF. DNA of the CDR3: TGTGCCAGCAGCCCTCGACCCACTCCGGGACAGGGGGAGGATGGCTACACCTTC. The entire variable domain, with the rest obtained from reference TRBV7-2 and TRBJ1-2, is as follows: GAGVSQSPSNKVTEKGKDVELRCDPISGHTALYWYRQSLGQGLEFLIYFQGNSAPDKSGLPSDRFSAERTGGSVSTLTIQRTQQEDSAVYLCASSPRPTPGQGEDGYTFGSGTRLTVV.

This clonotype showed up just a few times. J is TRBJ1-2 and V is TRBV10-3; 8 bases align to TRBD1. The CDR3 covers 13 residues. V trimming: 7 bases; J trimming: 10 bases; junction bases outside the gene matches: 11. Per germline, CDR1 ENHRY and CDR2 SYGVKD. The CDR3 spells CAITNGQGRYYTF. The CDR3 coding sequence is TGTGCCATCACCAACGGACAGGGACGGTACTACACCTTC.

The rearrangement joins TRBV4-2 to TRBJ2-5; 9 nucleotides line up with TRBD1. This CDR3 has 18 residues. The germline CDR1 and CDR2 sequences are LGHNA and YNFKEQ. V gave up 1 base and J gave up 4 bases; unmatched junction bases: 13. Here the CDR3 reads CASSQGVSRTGVGETQYF. As DNA, the CDR3 is TGTGCCAGCAGCCAAGGGGTATCGAGGACAGGGGTGGGAGAGACCCAGTACTTC.

V and J are TRBV3-1 and TRBJ2-5; a possible D gene is TRBD1 (5 bases). Per the germline V gene, CDR1 is LGHDT and CDR2 is YNNKEL (reference sequence). The V gene lost 1 base and the J gene lost 11 bases, with 17 bases spanning the gap. CDR3 length: 14 residues. CDR3 protein: CASSQVGLTYGQYF. The CDR3 coding sequence is TGTGCCAGCAGCCAAGTGGGGCTAACCTACGGGCAGTACTTC.

The V and J genes are TRBV19 and TRBJ2-5, with D unclear. The DNA end lines up better with TRBJ2-7; the J call may be wrong. CDR1 and CDR2 from the germline V gene are LNHDA and SQIVND (reference sequence). CDR3 length equals 12 residues. CDR3 amino acids: CARWGGAYEQYF. The CDR3 coding sequence is TGTGCCCGCTGGGGTGGGGCCTACGAGCAGTACTTC.

The rearrangement joins TRBV2 to TRBJ2-1; TRBD2 matches at 13 bases. The CDR3 is 15 amino acids. Germline trimming cut 7 bases from V and 6 bases from J; bases unmatched to any gene: 6. Germline CDR1 SNHLY, CDR2 FYNNEI. The CDR3 DNA reads as TGTGCCAGCAAGATACTAGCGGGAGGGTTCAATGAGCAGTTCTTC. Translating gives CASKILAGGFNEQFF.

This clonotype came up a few times. The genes are TRBV29-1 and TRBJ2-5; no reliable D call. The CDR3 is 16 residues long. With 0 bases removed from V and 1 base from J, the gap between germline ends came to 15 bases. Germline CDR1 reads SQVTM; CDR2 reads ANQGSEA. The CDR3 coding sequence is TGCAGCGTTGAAGACCCTTTGGGTGCGGTCCAAGAGACCCAGTACTTC. It encodes CSVEDPLGAVQETQYF.

This clonotype was picked up a small number of times. The V gene is TRBV28, the J gene TRBJ2-5; 8 positions agree with TRBD2. The germline V gene has CDR1 MDHEN and CDR2 SYDVKM. This CDR3 comprises 14 residues. V lost 9 bases and J lost 3; bases outside the gene matches: 9. In nucleotides, the CDR3 is TGTGCCAGTAACAAGCTTAGCGGGGAAGAGACCCAGTACTTC. It codes for CASNKLSGEETQYF.

This clonotype was detected a few times. The V gene is TRBV25-1, the J gene TRBJ2-5; D might be TRBD1 (7 bases). The DNA matches TRBJ2-7 better at its end, which makes the J call doubtful. CDR3 length equals 11 residues. Germline loops: CDR1 MGHDK, CDR2 SYGVNS. In DNA, the CDR3 is TGTGCCTCAGGGGGGATAAGCGAGCAGTACTTC. It codes for CASGGISEQYF.

This clonotype was counted between two and nine times. This chain uses TRBV9 with TRBJ2-7; D is ambiguous. Trimming removed 3 bases at V and 7 bases at J, with 17 bases between. The CDR3 totals 14 residues. Germline-derived CDR1 and CDR2 are SGDLS and YYNGEE. CDR3 sequence: CASSAPGALGEQYF. In DNA form, the CDR3 reads TGTGCCAGCAGCGCCCCAGGAGCGCTGGGTGAGCAGTACTTC.

This clonotype was counted between two and nine times. The chain has TRBV12-3 or TRBV12-4 and TRBJ2-3; 9 bases line up with TRBD2. V lost 3 bases, J lost 2 bases, and 3 bases stayed unmatched. The CDR3 covers 15 residues. The CDR3: CASSFERGVTDTQYF. The CDR3 DNA follows: TGTGCCAGCAGTTTTGAGCGGGGGGTCACAGATACGCAGTATTTT.

This chain joins TRBV3-1 and TRBJ2-7, with TRBD2 identical over 8 bases. J lost 3 bases, V lost 1 base, and 2 bases had no gene match. Germline V gene lookup returns CDR1 LGHDT and CDR2 YNNKEL (reference sequence). The CDR3 is 14 amino acids. The CDR3 is CASSQAGGVYEQYF. As DNA, the CDR3 is TGTGCCAGCAGCCAAGCGGGAGGGGTCTACGAGCAGTACTTC.

The sample holds a few counts of this clonotype. V gene TRBV10-3 combines with J gene TRBJ2-1; D may be TRBD2 (6 bases). This CDR3 is 15 amino acids long. CDR1 is ENHRY, CDR2 SYGVKD, per germline. Trimming left V 2 bases short and J 8 bases short, with 16 bases between. CDR3 protein: CAISEVGGVGHEQFF. CDR3 bases: TGTGCCATCAGTGAGGTCGGCGGGGTCGGGCATGAGCAGTTCTTC.

The genes are TRBV6-2 or TRBV6-3 and TRBJ2-1; no clear D. V was cut by 2 bases and J by 10 bases, with 6 bases left in between. The CDR3 is 11 residues long. Germline CDR1 and CDR2: MNHEY and SVGEGT. The CDR3 bases are TGTGCCAGCAGTTACCCCCGGGAGCAGTTCTTC. Translated, it gives CASSYPREQFF.

V is TRBV25-1 and J is TRBJ1-4; tentative D call: TRBD1 (5 bases). The CDR3 length is 14 residues. Germline lookup yields CDR1 MGHDK and CDR2 SYGVNS. Trimming took off 5 bases at V and 7 bases at J, with 14 bases between the two ends. DNA for the CDR3: TGTGCCAGCAGTACTGGGGCCCTAGCTGAAAAACTGTTTTTT. Translating gives CASSTGALAEKLFF. Based on the CDR3 plus reference TRBV25-1 and TRBJ1-4, the full variable domain is EADIYQTPRYLVIGTGKKITLECSQTMGHDKMYWYQQDPGMELHLIHYSYGVNSTEKGDLSSESTVSRIRTEHFPLTLESARPSHTSQYLCASSTGALAEKLFFGSGTQLSVL.

This clonotype was recorded a few times. The rearrangement uses TRBV27 and TRBJ2-5, with 7 bases lining up with TRBD1. V was pared by 5 bases and J by 4 bases, with 13 bases of the junction left unmatched. From germline, CDR1 is MNHEY and CDR2 SMNVEV (reference sequence). The CDR3 covers 16 residues. CDR3 sequence: CASSLQTETGLETQYF. CDR3 nucleotides: TGTGCCAGCAGTCTCCAGACCGAGACAGGGCTAGAGACCCAGTACTTC.

The chain links TRBV5-6 to TRBJ2-2; perhaps TRBD2 as D (5 bases). The germline CDR1 and CDR2 sequences are SGHDT and YYEEEE. V was clipped by 0 bases and J by 6 bases, with 9 bases between them. There are 14 residues in the CDR3. CDR3: CASSLGENPGELFF. The CDR3 DNA follows: TGTGCCAGCAGCTTGGGGGAGAATCCCGGGGAGCTGTTTTTT.

This rearrangement joins TRBV20-1 to TRBJ2-6; D may correspond to TRBD1 or TRBD2 (5 bases each). V was clipped by 3 bases and J by 1 base, with 13 bases between them. This CDR3 region has 16 residues. Per the germline V gene, CDR1 is DFQATT and CDR2 is SNEGSKA (reference sequence). The CDR3 loop is CSASGGSMSGANVLTF. CDR3 in DNA: TGCAGTGCTAGTGGGGGTTCTATGTCTGGGGCCAACGTCCTGACTTTC.

This clonotype was observed a few times. The chain uses TRBV11-2 and TRBJ2-5, with D maybe TRBD2 (6 bases). CDR1 and CDR2 (germline): SGHAT, FQNNGV. Trimming pared 1 base from V and 4 bases from J, leaving 10 bases between. The CDR3 length is 14 residues. CDR3 DNA: TGTGCCAGCAGCTTAGTCGTGGGGGGAGAGACCCAGTACTTC. Its protein is CASSLVVGGETQYF.

The chain uses TRBV28 and TRBJ2-3, with 12 bases that match TRBD2. The CDR3 loop spans 15 amino acids. V shed 7 bases, J shed 6 bases, and the junction held 8 bases outside the gene matches. CDR1 MDHEN and CDR2 SYDVKM come from the germline V gene. CDR3 residues: CASTPLAGGPDTQYF. For the CDR3, the DNA is TGTGCCAGCACCCCACTAGCGGGGGGCCCCGATACGCAGTATTTT. Drawing the rest from reference TRBV28 and TRBJ2-3, the complete variable domain is DVKVTQSSRYLVKRTGEKVFLECVQDMDHENMFWYRQDPGLGLRLIYFSYDVKMKEKGDIPEGYSVSREKKERFSLILESASTNQTSMYLCASTPLAGGPDTQYFGPGTRLTVL.

This clonotype was seen only a few times. The V and J genes are TRBV20-1 and TRBJ2-5, with D unresolved. TRBJ2-7 matches the DNA end more closely, so the J call is doubtful. Germline lookup yields CDR1 DFQATT and CDR2 SNEGSKA (reference sequence). There are 11 residues in the CDR3. CDR3 bases: TGCAGTGCCCCGATTGATCACGAGCAGTACTTC. Translating it yields CSAPIDHEQYF.

This clonotype was seen more than once but under ten times. The V and J genes are TRBV6-5 and TRBJ2-1; possibly TRBD2 for D (5 bases). This CDR3 contains 11 residues. Trimming removed 7 bases from V and 9 bases from J, with 10 bases in between. Germline lookup yields CDR1 MNHEY and CDR2 SVGAGI. The DNA of the CDR3 is TGTGCCAGCATCCACCGGGGTGAGCAGTTCTTC. This codes for CASIHRGEQFF.

Details on this clonotype: An end of the junction does not agree with germline; a read error may underlie this. The CDR3 sequence: CTSSSSSGRETQYF. The CDR3 bases are TGTACCAGCAGTTCATCTAGCGGGAGAGAGACCCAGTACTTC. This chain links TRBV5-4 with TRBJ2-5; 10 bases are shared with TRBD2. CDR3 size: 14 residues. Germline CDR1 reads SGHNT; CDR2 reads YYREEE (reference sequence).